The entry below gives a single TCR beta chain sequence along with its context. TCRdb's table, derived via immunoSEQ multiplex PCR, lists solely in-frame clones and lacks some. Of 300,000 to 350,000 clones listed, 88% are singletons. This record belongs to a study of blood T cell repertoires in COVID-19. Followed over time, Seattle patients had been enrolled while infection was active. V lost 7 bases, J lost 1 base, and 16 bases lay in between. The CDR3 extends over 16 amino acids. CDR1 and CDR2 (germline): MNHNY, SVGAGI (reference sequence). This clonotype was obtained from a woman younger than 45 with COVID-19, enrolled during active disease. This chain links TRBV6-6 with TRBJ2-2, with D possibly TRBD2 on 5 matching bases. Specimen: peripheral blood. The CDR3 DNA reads TGTGCCAGCATCGGAGGCGAGACTTTGAACACCGGGGAGCTGTTTTTT. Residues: CASIGGETLNTGELFF.